These 18 T cell receptor beta chains originate from one sample sequenced in a study of tumor and adjacent non-tumor tissue in lung cancer. The library came from three nested PCR rounds adapted from ARM-PCR protocols. TCRdb used MiXCR to reprocess the multiplex PCR reads, holding one entry per CDR3 protein. Seen here are about 110,000 distinct CDR3 sequences, around 75% observed once, and the top ten hold about 40%. RNA was extracted from bulk tissue without any cell sorting. Material for sequencing was lung tumor tissue. The receptors originated from a woman in her fifties or sixties with non-small cell lung cancer.

The sample holds a few counts of this clonotype. The gene calls are TRBV5-1 and TRBJ2-3; D is unresolved. V was shortened by 1 base and J by 0 bases, with 12 bases between the two germline ends. CDR3 length equals 16 residues. Looked up from germline, CDR1 is SGHRS and CDR2 is YFSETQ. CDR3 sequence reads: CASSLSWTVSTDTQYF. The CDR3 DNA follows: TGCGCCAGCAGCTTGAGCTGGACGGTTAGCACAGATACGCAGTATTTT. Using reference TRBV5-1 and TRBJ2-3 for the parts outside the CDR3, the full variable domain is KAGVTQTPRYLIKTRGQQVTLSCSPISGHRSVSWYQQTPGQGLQFLFEYFSETQRNKGNFPGRFSGRQFSNSRSEMNVSTLELGDSALYLCASSLSWTVSTDTQYFGPGTRLTVL.

Details on this clonotype: The junction departs from germline at one end; a sequencing error may be responsible. The CDR3 here is CASSLGQSAYNEQLF. As DNA, the CDR3 is TGTGCCAGCAGCTTGGGGCAGTCGGCCTACAATGAGCAGCTCTTC. This chain joins TRBV11-3 and TRBJ2-1; possible D gene TRBD1, 5 bases. The CDR3 spans 15 residues. Germline V CDR1 and CDR2: SGHNT, YENEEA. The full variable domain, completed using reference TRBV11-3 and TRBJ2-1, is EAGVVQSPRYKIIEKKQPVAFWCNPISGHNTLYWYLQNLGQGPELLIRYENEEAVDDSQLPKDRFSAERLKGVDSTLKIQPAELGDSAVYLCASSLGQSAYNEQLFGPGTRLTVL.

V gene TRBV29-1 combines with J gene TRBJ2-1; perhaps TRBD1 as D (6 bases). The germline CDR1 and CDR2 sequences are SQVTM and ANQGSEA. This CDR3 has 13 residues. The CDR3 sequence: CDVDRQVQNEQFF. CDR3 DNA sequence: TGCGACGTTGATAGACAGGTTCAGAATGAGCAGTTCTTC.

The rearrangement links TRBV12-3 or TRBV12-4 to TRBJ2-1; the match to TRBD2 covers 8 bases. The CDR3 sequence is 15 residues long. V dropped 7 bases and J dropped 4; count of bases not matched to a gene: 9. CDR3 protein: CASTRARGDYNEQFF. DNA for the CDR3: TGTGCCAGCACCAGAGCGCGGGGGGATTACAATGAGCAGTTCTTC.

The chain links TRBV11-2 to TRBJ2-2, with D unresolved. Trimming stripped 5 bases from V and 1 base from J, with 11 bases between. The CDR3 consists of 15 residues. From germline, CDR1 is SGHAT and CDR2 FQNNGV. The CDR3 reads CASSPLPGNTGELFF. The DNA for the CDR3 is TGTGCCAGCAGCCCCCTGCCAGGGAACACCGGGGAGCTGTTTTTT.

Regarding this clonotype: A read error may produce the germline difference seen at one junction end. The genes are TRBV6-1 and TRBJ2-6; possible D gene TRBD2, 5 bases. Germline CDR1 is MNHNS and CDR2 is SASEGT. The CDR3 spans 12 residues. As DNA, the CDR3 is TGTGCTAGCCGGGTCGGGGTCAACGTCCTGACTTTC. The encoded protein is CASRVGVNVLTF.

This clonotype was seen once. This may stem from a read error, because a much larger clone lies one nucleotide away. The rearrangement links TRBV20-1 to TRBJ2-3; 10 positions agree with TRBD2. From germline, CDR1 is DFQATT and CDR2 SNEGSKA (reference sequence). V trimming: 8 bases; J trimming: 5 bases; junction bases outside the gene matches: 13. The CDR3 loop spans 15 amino acids. CDR3 residues: CSQTSLAGERDTQYF. DNA of the CDR3: TGCAGTCAAACTTCTCTAGCGGGGGAACGAGATACGCAGTATTTT.

In regard to this clonotype: The conserved phenylalanine or tryptophan is not found at the CDR3 terminus, so this likely reflects a read error. V and J are TRBV6-6 and TRBJ2-5; D may be TRBD1 or TRBD2 (5 bases each). Germline lookup yields CDR1 MNHNY and CDR2 SVGAGI (reference sequence). CDR3 size: 14 residues. Trimming stripped 6 bases from V and 5 bases from J, with 16 bases between. This chain's CDR3 is CASRPQRGVETQYL. CDR3 DNA sequence: TGTGCCAGCAGACCCCAACGGGGCGTGGAGACCCAGTACTTA.

Comment on this clonotype: Germline is not matched at one junction end, which may reflect a read error. The chain employs TRBV6-2 or TRBV6-3 and TRBJ2-1, with D uncertain. Germline V CDR1 and CDR2: MNHEY, SVGEGT. This CDR3 is built from 14 residues. CDR3 in DNA: TGTGCCAGCAGTCATCAGCCATCCTACAATGAACAGTCCTTC. This codes for CASSHQPSYNEQSF.

Worth noting for this clonotype: A much larger clone lies one base from this, so it may be a read error. The V and J genes are TRBV20-1 and TRBJ2-7, with 11 positions matching TRBD2. V lost 4 bases, J lost 5 bases, and 19 bases stayed unmatched. In germline, CDR1 is DFQATT, CDR2 SNEGSKA (reference sequence). The CDR3 sequence is 18 residues long. The CDR3 here is CSATLPPFLAGGSHEQYF. DNA of the CDR3: TGCAGTGCTACTCTCCCTCCATTCCTAGCGGGAGGATCCCACGAGCAGTACTTC.

This clonotype was seen more than once but under ten times. The gene calls are TRBV19 and TRBJ2-7, with 7 bases that match TRBD1. Trimming at V came to 7 bases and at J to 2 bases, leaving 5 bases not matched to a gene. This CDR3 comprises 13 residues. Germline V gives CDR1 LNHDA, CDR2 SQIVND (reference sequence). The CDR3 is CASMRTGTYEQYF. The DNA of the CDR3 is TGTGCCAGTATGAGGACAGGCACCTACGAGCAGTACTTC. Full variable domain (rest looked up from reference TRBV19 and TRBJ2-7): DGGITQSPKYLFRKEGQNVTLSCEQNLNHDAMYWYRQDPGQGLRLIYYSQIVNDFQKGDIAEGYSVSREKKESFPLTVTSAQKNPTAFYLCASMRTGTYEQYFGPGTRLTVT.

This clonotype was seen a single time. The final CDR3 position lacks the conserved phenylalanine or tryptophan, pointing to a likely read error. The V call is TRBV5-1, the J call TRBJ1-1; no clear D. The CDR3 covers 13 residues. The germline gives CDR1 SGHRS, CDR2 YFSETQ. Trimming pared 0 bases from V and 10 bases from J, leaving 13 bases between. CDR3 residues: CASSLAGNSGAFS. The CDR3 bases are TGCGCCAGCAGCTTGGCCGGGAACAGTGGAGCTTTCTCT.

This clonotype has only a few counts. The V call is TRBV19, the J call TRBJ2-3; D call uncertain. The CDR3 totals 14 residues. The V end lost 4 bases, the J end lost 3 bases, and 11 bases lay between the germline ends. From germline, CDR1 is LNHDA and CDR2 SQIVND (reference sequence). The chain's CDR3 is CASSSTETTDTQYF. The CDR3 DNA reads TGTGCCAGTAGTAGCACTGAGACTACAGATACGCAGTATTTT.

As concerns this clonotype: This may arise from a read error, as a much more abundant clone is one base away. CDR3 in amino acids: CSPRDSLGYTF. CDR3 in DNA: TGCAGCCCTAGGGACAGCCTTGGCTACACCTTC. The rearrangement uses TRBV29-1 and TRBJ1-2, with 7 bases fitting TRBD1. The germline V gene has CDR1 SQVTM and CDR2 ANQGSEA. This CDR3 comprises 11 residues. The V and J ends lost 8 bases and 7 bases, in that order; junction bases with no gene match: 7.

On this clonotype: A clone one base away is much larger, so this may be a read error. The chain links TRBV12-3 or TRBV12-4 to TRBJ2-7; 7 bases are a match to TRBD1. The trim removed 7 bases at V and 2 bases at J, leaving 8 bases unmatched. This CDR3 has 14 residues. CDR3 loop: CASNSTGTAYEQYF. In nucleotides, the CDR3 is TGTGCCAGCAATTCAACCGGGACAGCCTACGAGCAGTACTTC.

In regard to this clonotype: Its ends do not fully match the called genes, so a read error is possible. The chain combines TRBV11-2 with TRBJ2-1; 7 nucleotides align to TRBD1. The length of the CDR3 is 16 residues. Germline V gene data show CDR1 as SGHAT and CDR2 as FQNNGV. CDR3 sequence reads: CANSPITGELNNEHFF. CDR3 DNA sequence: TGTGCCAACAGCCCGATTACAGGGGAGTTAAACAATGAGCACTTCTTC.

Comments on this clonotype: At one of its ends the junction is not consistent with the germline gene, which may arise from a read error. CDR3 in DNA: TGCAGTGCTAAGGGACGGACCGGGGAGATGTTTTTT. It yields the protein CSAKGRTGEMFF. The chain carries TRBV20-1 and TRBJ2-2; either TRBD1 or TRBD2 may fit D (5 bases each). The CDR3 is made up of 12 amino acids. Per germline, CDR1 DFQATT and CDR2 SNEGSKA (reference sequence).

This clonotype was seen repeatedly, ten times or more. This chain links TRBV29-1 with TRBJ1-2; 7 nucleotides agree with TRBD1. CDR3 size: 12 residues. Germline CDR1 is SQVTM and CDR2 is ANQGSEA. V lost 7 bases, J lost 8 bases, and 10 bases stayed unmatched. In DNA, the CDR3 is TGCAGCGGTAGAGGGGGCATCAACGGCTACACCTTC. It translates to CSGRGGINGYTF.